One T cell receptor beta chain is described in this entry. These data come from a study of blood T cell repertoires in COVID-19. Study overall: Samples taken during acute and convalescent COVID-19 were collected in the United States, Italy and Spain. Nucleic acid was either cDNA or gDNA, and it came from T cells, B-cell-depleted T cells, or PBMCs.

How the authors handled the data: Amplification of reference gene primers was used by the study to estimate nucleated cell counts. The repertoire was sequenced with immunoSEQ multiplex PCR; TCRdb's copy has only in-frame clones and lacks some. D and trimming come from the DNA, and the V and J calls and clone size come from that table. Of about 96,000 clones in the sample, approximately 84% are singletons; the top ten hold around a sixth. The CDR3 is 13 amino acids. With 4 bases removed from V and 3 bases from J, the gap between germline ends came to 8 bases. From germline, CDR1 is SGHRS and CDR2 YFSETQ.

Sequences were obtained from peripheral blood. The chain recombines TRBV5-1 with TRBJ1-3; possibly TRBD1 for D (5 bases). This clonotype was sampled from a woman aged 55 to 70 with acute or convalescent COVID-19. The CDR3 region has the DNA TGCGCCAGCAGCCCGGGGGGTGGAAACACCATATATTTT. Translated, it gives CASSPGGGNTIYF.